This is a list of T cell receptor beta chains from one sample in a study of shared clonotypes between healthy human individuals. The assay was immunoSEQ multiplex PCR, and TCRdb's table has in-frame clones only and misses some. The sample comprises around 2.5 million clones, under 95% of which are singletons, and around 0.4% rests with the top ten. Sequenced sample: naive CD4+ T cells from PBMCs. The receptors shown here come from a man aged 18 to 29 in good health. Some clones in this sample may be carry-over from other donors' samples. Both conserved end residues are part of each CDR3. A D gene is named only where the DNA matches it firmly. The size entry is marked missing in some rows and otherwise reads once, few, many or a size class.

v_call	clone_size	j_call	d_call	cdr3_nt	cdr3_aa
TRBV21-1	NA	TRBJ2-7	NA	TGTGCCAGCAGCATGGCCAGTTACGAGCAGTACTTC	CASSMASYEQYF
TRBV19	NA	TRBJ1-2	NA	TGTGCCAGCGTAAAGGGGACTCTACCCTATGGCTACACCTTC	CASVKGTLPYGYTF
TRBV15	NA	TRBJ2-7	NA	TGTGCCACCAGCAGAGAGTCAGAGTGGCGGTCAATGGACTTC	CATSRESEWRSMDF
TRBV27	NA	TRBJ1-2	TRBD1	TGTGCCAGCAAGAGTGGGGACAGGGACTATGGCTACACCTTC	CASKSGDRDYGYTF
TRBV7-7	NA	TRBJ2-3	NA	TGTGCCAGCAGCTTAACCCTCGGGGCTGCCGATACGCAGTATTTT	CASSLTLGAADTQYF
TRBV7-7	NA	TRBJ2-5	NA	TGTGCCAGCAGCACAAGTTGGGTTCAGGAGACCCAGTACTTC	CASSTSWVQETQYF
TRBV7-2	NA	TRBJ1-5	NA	TGTGCCAGCAGCTTAGCGGACGGCTACAATCAGCCCCAGCATTTT	CASSLADGYNQPQHF
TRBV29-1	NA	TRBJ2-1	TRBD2	TGCAGCGTCAAGACTAGCGGGAGGTATGAGCAGTTCTTC	CSVKTSGRYEQFF
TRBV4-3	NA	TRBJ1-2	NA	TGCGCCAGCAGCCAAGTTGCTTCAGTAGGGAACTATGGCTACACCTTC	CASSQVASVGNYGYTF
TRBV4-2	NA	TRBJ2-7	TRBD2	TGTGCCAGCAGCCAAGATCGCGGGAGAGTCTCCTACGAGCAGTACTTC	CASSQDRGRVSYEQYF
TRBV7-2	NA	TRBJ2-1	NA	TGTGCCAGCAACAGCGGCTACAATGAGCAGTTCTTC	CASNSGYNEQFF
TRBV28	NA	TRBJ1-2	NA	TGTGCCAGCAGCCTATTCTATGGCTACACCTTC	CASSLFYGYTF
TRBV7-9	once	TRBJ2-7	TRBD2	TGTGCCAGCAGCTCTTGGACTAGCGGGAACTACGAGCAGTACTTC	CASSSWTSGNYEQYF
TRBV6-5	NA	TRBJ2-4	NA	TGTGCCAGCAGTACTGGACGAGAAAACATTCAGTACTTC	CASSTGRENIQYF
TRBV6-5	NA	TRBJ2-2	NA	TGTGCCAGCAGTTACTCGGGGGGGGGCAGAACCGGGGAGCTGTTTTTT	CASSYSGGGRTGELFF
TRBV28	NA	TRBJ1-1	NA	TGTGCCAGCAGTCGTAACAGGGAAGCTTTCTTT	CASSRNREAFF
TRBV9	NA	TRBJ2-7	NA	TGTGCCAGCAGTGCCGACGTGAGGGGCCACGAGCAGTACTTC	CASSADVRGHEQYF
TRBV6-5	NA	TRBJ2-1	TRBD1	TGTGCCAGCAGTTACTCTTCCGGGACAGGGGACAATGAGCAGTTCTTC	CASSYSSGTGDNEQFF
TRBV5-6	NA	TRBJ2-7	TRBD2	TGTGCCAGCAGCCCCCGCAGCCTTTCTAGCGGGACCTACGAGCAGTACTTC	CASSPRSLSSGTYEQYF
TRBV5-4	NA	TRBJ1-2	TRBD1	TGTGCCAGCAGACCTGGACAGGGTACTAACTATGGCTACACCTTC	CASRPGQGTNYGYTF
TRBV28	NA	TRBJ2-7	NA	TGTGCCAGCAGTTTGGGCAGGGTCTACGAGCAGTACTTC	CASSLGRVYEQYF
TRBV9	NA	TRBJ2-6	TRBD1	TGTGCCAGCAGCTCACAGACTTACAACAGGGGGACAGGTGGGGCCAACGTCCTGACTTTC	CASSSQTYNRGTGGANVLTF
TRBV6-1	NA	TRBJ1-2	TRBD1	TGTGCCAGCAGTATTCGACAGGGAGTCGACTATGGCTACACCTTC	CASSIRQGVDYGYTF
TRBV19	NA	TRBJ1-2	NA	TGTGCCAGTAGTCAACGGGGGGCGGGTGGCTACACCTTC	CASSQRGAGGYTF
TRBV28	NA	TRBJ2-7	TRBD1	TGTGCCAGCAGTGCACCGGGACAGGGCTACGAGCAGTACTTC	CASSAPGQGYEQYF
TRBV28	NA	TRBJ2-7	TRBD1	TGTGCCAGCACCATGGGACAGGGGTCGTACGAGCAGTACTTC	CASTMGQGSYEQYF
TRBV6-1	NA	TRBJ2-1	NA	TGTGCCAGCGAGGGATACAATGAGCAGTTCTTC	CASEGYNEQFF
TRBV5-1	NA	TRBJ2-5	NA	TGCGCCAGCAGCTTGGAGCAGGGAGGGGGAGAAGAGACCCAGTACTTC	CASSLEQGGGEETQYF
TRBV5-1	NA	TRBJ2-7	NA	TGCGCCAGCAGCTTGCTCGGAACGGCTCCCTACGAGCAGTACTTC	CASSLLGTAPYEQYF
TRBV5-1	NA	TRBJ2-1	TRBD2	TGCGCCAGCAGCTTGTTGGCGGTCGGGACTACCTACAATGAGCAGTTCTTC	CASSLLAVGTTYNEQFF
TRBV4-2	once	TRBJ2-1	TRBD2	TGTGCCAGCAGCCAAGAGCTTTCTAGCGGCTACTCTAACAATGAGCAGTTCTTC	CASSQELSSGYSNNEQFF
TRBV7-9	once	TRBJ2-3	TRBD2	TGTGCCAGCAGCAGGACGGGCGGGAGAGGAACAGATACGCAGTATTTT	CASSRTGGRGTDTQYF
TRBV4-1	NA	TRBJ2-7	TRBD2	TGCGCCAGCAGCCTAGCGGGAGGCCCGACCTACGAGCAGTACTTC	CASSLAGGPTYEQYF
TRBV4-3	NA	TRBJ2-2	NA	TGCGCCAGCAGCCAAGCTCAGGGAAACACCGGGGAGCTGTTTTTT	CASSQAQGNTGELFF
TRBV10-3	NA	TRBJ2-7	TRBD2	TGTGCCATCAGTGACGCCGGGAGGGCCCTCTACGAGCAGTACTTC	CAISDAGRALYEQYF
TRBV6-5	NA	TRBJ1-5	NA	TGTGCCAGCAGCCCCCGGGAGTCCGATCGCCGGCCCCAGCATTTT	CASSPRESDRRPQHF
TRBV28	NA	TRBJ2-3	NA	TGTGCCAGCAGTGGGCGAGTGCATACGCAGTATTTT	CASSGRVHTQYF
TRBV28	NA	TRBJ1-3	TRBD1	TGTGCCAGCTCAAACCAGGGGGCTGGAAACACCATATATTTT	CASSNQGAGNTIYF
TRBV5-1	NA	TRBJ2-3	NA	TGCGCCAGCAGCTTGGATACCGCGACAGATACGCAGTATTTT	CASSLDTATDTQYF
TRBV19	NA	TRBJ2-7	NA	TGTGCCAGTAGCCTAGTAGGGGGGTCCAGCTACGAGCAGTACTTC	CASSLVGGSSYEQYF
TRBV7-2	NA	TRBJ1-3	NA	TGTGCCAGCAGCCCTCAGGGATACTCTGGAAACACCATATATTTT	CASSPQGYSGNTIYF
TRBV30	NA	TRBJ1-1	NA	TGTGCCTGGACCCTAATCGGCCGGGAAGCTTTCTTT	CAWTLIGREAFF
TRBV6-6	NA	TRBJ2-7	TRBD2	TGTGCCAGCAGTTACGGTAGCGGGCAAATCTACGAGCAGTACTTC	CASSYGSGQIYEQYF
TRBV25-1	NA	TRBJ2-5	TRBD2	TGTGCCAGCAGTGAATTCTTAGCGGGAGGGGAGACCCAGTACTTC	CASSEFLAGGETQYF
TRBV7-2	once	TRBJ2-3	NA	TGTGCCAGCAACTCGGCGGTGGGGGGAGATACGCAGTATTTT	CASNSAVGGDTQYF
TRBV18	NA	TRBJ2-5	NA	TGTGCCAGCTCACCGAGGGCGGGGTTAGAGACCCAGTACTTC	CASSPRAGLETQYF
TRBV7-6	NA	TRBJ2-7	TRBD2	TGTGCCAGCAGCTTAGTGTCGACTAGCCGGGCCTACGAGCAGTACTTC	CASSLVSTSRAYEQYF
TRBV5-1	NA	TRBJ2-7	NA	TGCGCCAGCAGCTTGGGGACGGCCCTCATCTACGAGCAGTACTTC	CASSLGTALIYEQYF
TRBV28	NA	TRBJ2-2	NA	TGTGCCAGCAGTTTAAGGTCTTTGAACACCGGGGAGCTGTTTTTT	CASSLRSLNTGELFF
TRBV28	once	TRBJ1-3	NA	TGTGCCAGCAAGGAGGGGATGGGTGGAAACACCATATATTTT	CASKEGMGGNTIYF
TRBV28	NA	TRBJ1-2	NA	TGTGCCAGCAGTTTCCCCCAGACAGGAGCCTACACCTTC	CASSFPQTGAYTF
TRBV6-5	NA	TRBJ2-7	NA	TGTGCCAGCAGTTACTCAAAGTGGCCGAGCTACGAGCAGTACTTC	CASSYSKWPSYEQYF
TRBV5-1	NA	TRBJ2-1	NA	TGCGCCAGCAGCTTGGGTCAGGGGACCTACAATGAGCAGTTCTTC	CASSLGQGTYNEQFF
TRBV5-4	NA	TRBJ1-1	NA	TGTGCCAGCAGCTCTCCTGACAGGTACACTGAAGCTTTCTTT	CASSSPDRYTEAFF
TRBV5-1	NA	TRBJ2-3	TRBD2	TGCGCCAGCAGCTTGGATTGGGTAGCGGGTACAGATACGCAGTATTTT	CASSLDWVAGTDTQYF
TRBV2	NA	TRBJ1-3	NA	TGTGCCAGCAGTCCGGACAGAAGGTCGGACACCATATATTTT	CASSPDRRSDTIYF
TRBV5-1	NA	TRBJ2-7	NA	TGCGCCAGCAGTCCTACGGGCCTGAGCTCCTACGAGCAGTACTTC	CASSPTGLSSYEQYF
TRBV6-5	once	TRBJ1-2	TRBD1	TGTGCCAGCAGCGGACAGGGGGACGGCTACACCTTC	CASSGQGDGYTF